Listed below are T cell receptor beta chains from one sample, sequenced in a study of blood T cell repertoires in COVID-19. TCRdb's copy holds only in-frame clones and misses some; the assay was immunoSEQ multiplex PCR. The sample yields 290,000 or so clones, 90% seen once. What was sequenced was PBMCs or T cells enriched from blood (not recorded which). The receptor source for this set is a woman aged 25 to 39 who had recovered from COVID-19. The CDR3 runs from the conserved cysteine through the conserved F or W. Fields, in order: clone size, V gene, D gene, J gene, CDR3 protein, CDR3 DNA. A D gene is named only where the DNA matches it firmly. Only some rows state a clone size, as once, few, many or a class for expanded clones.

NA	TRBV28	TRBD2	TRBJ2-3	CASSPGLAGSTDTQYF	TGTGCCAGCAGTCCCGGACTAGCGGGTAGCACAGATACGCAGTATTTT
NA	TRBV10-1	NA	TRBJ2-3	CASSEFQSQYF	TGCGCCAGCAGTGAATTCCAAAGCCAGTATTTT
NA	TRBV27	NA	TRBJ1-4	CASSLGSGWTNEKLFF	TGTGCCAGCAGTTTAGGTTCAGGGTGGACTAATGAAAAACTGTTTTTT
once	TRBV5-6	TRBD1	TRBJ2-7	CASSLLRDSSYEQYF	TGTGCCAGCAGCCTACTCCGGGACAGTTCCTACGAGCAGTACTTC
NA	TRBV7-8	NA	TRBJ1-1	CASSLAWGRVNTEAFF	TGTGCCAGCAGCTTAGCTTGGGGCAGGGTGAACACTGAAGCTTTCTTT
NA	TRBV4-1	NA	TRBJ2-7	CASSHQSTRGTYEQYF	TGCGCCAGCAGCCACCAGAGCACTCGAGGCACCTACGAGCAGTACTTC
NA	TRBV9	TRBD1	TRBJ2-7	CASSGPGQGAYEQYF	TGTGCCAGCAGCGGGCCGGGACAGGGGGCCTACGAGCAGTACTTC
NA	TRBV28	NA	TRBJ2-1	CASSLWLAYNEQFF	TGTGCCAGCAGTTTATGGCTAGCGTACAATGAGCAGTTCTTC
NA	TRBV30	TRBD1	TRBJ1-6	CAWSVTGGDSPLHF	TGTGCCTGGAGTGTTACAGGGGGCGATTCACCCCTCCACTTT
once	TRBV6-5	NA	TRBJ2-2	CASSSGVGELFF	TGTGCCAGCTCCTCAGGGGTGGGGGAGCTGTTTTTT
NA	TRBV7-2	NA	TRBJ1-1	CASSLTRGFGTEAFF	TGTGCCAGCAGCCTAACCCGGGGGTTCGGCACTGAAGCTTTCTTT
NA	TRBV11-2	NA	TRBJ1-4	CASSLEQNEKLFF	TGTGCCAGCAGCTTAGAACAGAATGAAAAACTGTTTTTT
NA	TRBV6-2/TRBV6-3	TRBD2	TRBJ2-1	CASSYLAREGYNEQFF	TGTGCCAGCAGTTACTTGGCGCGGGAGGGATACAATGAGCAGTTCTTC
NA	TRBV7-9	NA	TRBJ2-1	CASSLVPGRNEQFF	TGTGCCAGCAGCTTAGTACCAGGGCGAAATGAGCAGTTCTTC
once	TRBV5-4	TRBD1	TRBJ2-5	CASSIGQGIETQYF	TGTGCCAGCAGCATCGGACAGGGGATAGAGACCCAGTACTTC
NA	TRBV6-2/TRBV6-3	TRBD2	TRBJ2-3	CASSYGTSPTIDTQYF	TGTGCCAGCAGTTACGGGACTAGCCCAACGATAGATACGCAGTATTTT
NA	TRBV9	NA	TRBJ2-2	CASSVGRAGELFF	TGTGCCAGCAGCGTAGGCAGGGCCGGGGAGCTGTTTTTT
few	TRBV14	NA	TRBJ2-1	CASSLPVTEGRHEQFF	TGTGCCAGCAGCCTCCCAGTCACGGAGGGCCGGCATGAGCAGTTCTTC